The subject of this entry is one T cell receptor beta chain. Its antigen is not known. This record belongs to a study of response to subunit inactivated influenza vaccine. Germline V lookup: CDR1 MNHEY, CDR2 SVGEGT. The CDR3 spans 14 residues. Trimming stripped 0 bases from V and 3 bases from J, with 9 bases between. TCRdb called the RT-PCR reads again in MiXCR, with one record for every CDR3 protein. The data contain some 500,000 distinct CDR3 sequences, approximately 12% of them singletons. Study-level points and caveats: That few new T cells are recruited by each seasonal influenza vaccination was the authors' suggestion.

Sequences were derived from PBMCs from blood, sampled around seven weeks after vaccination. The gene calls are TRBV6-2 or TRBV6-3 and TRBJ2-7; D gene uncertain. The receptor's source is a man aged 50-60 years who received an inactivated influenza vaccine. CDR3 in amino acids: CASSYSRILYEQYF. The CDR3 bases are TGTGCCAGCAGTTACTCGAGGATCCTCTACGAGCAGTACTTC.